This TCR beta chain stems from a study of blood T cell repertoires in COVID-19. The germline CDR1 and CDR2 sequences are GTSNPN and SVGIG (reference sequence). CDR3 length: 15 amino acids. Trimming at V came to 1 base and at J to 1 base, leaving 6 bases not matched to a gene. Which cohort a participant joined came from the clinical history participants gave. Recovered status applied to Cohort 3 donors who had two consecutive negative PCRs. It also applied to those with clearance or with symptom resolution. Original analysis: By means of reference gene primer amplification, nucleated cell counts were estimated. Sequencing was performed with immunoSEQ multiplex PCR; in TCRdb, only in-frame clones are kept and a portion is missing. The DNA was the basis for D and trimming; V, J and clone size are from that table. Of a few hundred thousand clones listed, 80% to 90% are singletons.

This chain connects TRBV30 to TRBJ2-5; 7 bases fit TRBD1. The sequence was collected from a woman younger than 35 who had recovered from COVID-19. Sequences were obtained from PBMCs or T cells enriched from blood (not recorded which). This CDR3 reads CAWSAVQGIQETQYF. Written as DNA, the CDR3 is TGTGCCTGGAGTGCCGTACAGGGGATCCAAGAGACCCAGTACTTC.